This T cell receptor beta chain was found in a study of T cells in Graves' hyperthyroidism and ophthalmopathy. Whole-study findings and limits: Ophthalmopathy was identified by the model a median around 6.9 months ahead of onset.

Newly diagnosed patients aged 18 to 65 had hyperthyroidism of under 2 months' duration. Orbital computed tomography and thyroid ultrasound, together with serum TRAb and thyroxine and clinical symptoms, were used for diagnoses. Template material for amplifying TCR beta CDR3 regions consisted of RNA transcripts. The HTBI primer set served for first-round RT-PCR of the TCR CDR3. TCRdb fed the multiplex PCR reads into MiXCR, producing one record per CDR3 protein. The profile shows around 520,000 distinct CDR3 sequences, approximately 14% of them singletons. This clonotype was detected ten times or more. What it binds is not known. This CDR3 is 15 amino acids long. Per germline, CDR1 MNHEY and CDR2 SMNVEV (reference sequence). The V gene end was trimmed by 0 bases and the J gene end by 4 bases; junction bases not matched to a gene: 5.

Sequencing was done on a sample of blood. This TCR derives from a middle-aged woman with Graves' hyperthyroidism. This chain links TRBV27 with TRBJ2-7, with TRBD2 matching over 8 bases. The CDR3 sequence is CASSLSSSGRYEQYF. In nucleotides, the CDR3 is TGTGCCAGCAGTTTATCGTCTAGCGGGCGGTACGAGCAGTACTTC.